Following are 18 T cell receptor beta chains from one sample sequenced in a study of blood T cells in healthy people across ages. Primed by a sample-barcoded 5' primer and a J-beta primer mix, a second PCR proceeded for about 7 to 11 cycles. TCRdb used MiXCR to reprocess the 5' RACE reads, holding one entry per CDR3 protein. The sample includes about 630,000 distinct CDR3 sequences, roughly 21% seen only once; the top ten take roughly 3.6%. Sequenced input: blood. These receptor sequences come from a man in his 70s in good health.

This clonotype was observed a few times. The CDR3 sequence: CASRGLAGGGSYEQYF. The CDR3 DNA is TGTGCCAGCAGGGGACTAGCGGGAGGGGGCTCCTACGAGCAGTACTTC. J is TRBJ2-5 and V is TRBV28; 16 nucleotides match TRBD2. The closer fit of TRBJ2-7 to the DNA end suggests the J call may be wrong. The CDR3 consists of 16 residues. CDR1 is MDHEN and CDR2 is SYDVKM in the germline V gene.

In its sample, this clonotype was seen many times. The chain recombines TRBV29-1 with TRBJ2-5, with D possibly being TRBD1 or TRBD2 (5 bases each). The CDR3 has 13 residues. The germline CDR1 and CDR2 sequences are SQVTM and ANQGSEA. Trimming removed 3 bases at V and 0 bases at J, with 8 bases between. As DNA, the CDR3 is TGCAGCGTTGACCCGGGACACCAAGAGACCCAGTACTTC. It yields the protein CSVDPGHQETQYF.

This clonotype turned up a few times. The rearrangement uses TRBV5-1 and TRBJ2-1; 11 bases fit TRBD2. Germline trimming cut 4 bases from V and 0 bases from J; bases unmatched to any gene: 3. The germline V gene has CDR1 SGHRS and CDR2 YFSETQ. This CDR3 is built from 16 residues. The CDR3 here is CASSTSGSSSYNEQFF. The DNA for the CDR3 is TGCGCCAGCAGCACTAGCGGGAGCAGCTCCTACAATGAGCAGTTCTTC.

The chain is built from TRBV20-1 and TRBJ2-1; TRBD2 matches 8 bases. Germline assignment: CDR1 DFQATT and CDR2 SNEGSKA (reference sequence). CDR3 size: 14 residues. The junction had 4 bases not matched to a gene; V was cut back by 6 bases and J by 0 bases. CDR3 sequence (DNA): TGCAGTGCCAACGGGGGGGACTCCTACAATGAGCAGTTCTTC. Protein: CSANGGDSYNEQFF.

This clonotype came up many times. The V call is TRBV10-3, the J call TRBJ2-7; 8 nucleotides match TRBD2. CDR1 is ENHRY, CDR2 SYGVKD, per germline. V dropped 1 base and J dropped 5; count of bases not matched to a gene: 7. The CDR3 has 15 amino acids. The CDR3 loop is CAISELERESNEQYF. The DNA of the CDR3 is TGTGCCATCAGTGAGTTGGAGCGGGAGAGTAACGAGCAGTACTTC.

This clonotype has just a few counts. The chain joins TRBV5-1 to TRBJ2-2; TRBD2 agrees at 8 bases. The CDR3 sequence is 16 residues long. The J segment lost 2 bases and the V segment lost 4 bases, leaving 7 bases of the junction unmatched. The germline CDR1 and CDR2 sequences are SGHRS and YFSETQ. The chain's CDR3 is CASSVAGPQNTGELFF. The CDR3 DNA follows: TGCGCCAGCAGCGTAGCGGGACCCCAAAACACCGGGGAGCTGTTTTTT.

This clonotype occurred a few times. The CDR3, as DNA: TGCGCCAGCAGCCAAGGCCCCACTAGCGGGAAAAACATTCAGTACTTC. Translating gives CASSQGPTSGKNIQYF. This chain joins TRBV4-1 and TRBJ2-4; 9 bases fit TRBD2. V shed 1 base and J 4 bases; nucleotides not matched to a gene: 5. In germline, CDR1 is MGHRA, CDR2 YSYEKL. The CDR3 loop spans 16 amino acids.

The table lists this clonotype with a few counts. The chain uses TRBV11-2 and TRBJ2-1; 10 bases fit TRBD2. J gave up 4 bases and V 5 bases, and 8 bases lay outside the gene matches. This CDR3 comprises 16 residues. Germline V gene sequence: CDR1 SGHAT, CDR2 FQNNGV. CDR3 sequence reads: CASSPLLAGMYNEQFF. CDR3 coding DNA: TGTGCCAGCAGCCCCCTACTAGCGGGGATGTACAATGAGCAGTTCTTC.

This clonotype was observed a few times. The V and J genes are TRBV15 and TRBJ2-3; D is unclear. The CDR3 covers 15 residues. CDR1 is LNHNV, CDR2 YYDKDF, per germline (reference sequence). V gave up 0 bases and J gave up 0 bases, with 7 bases separating them. The CDR3 DNA is TGTGCCACCAGCAGAGATTCGGCTAGCACAGATACGCAGTATTTT. Translation: CATSRDSASTDTQYF.

The chain joins TRBV4-3 to TRBJ2-2; TRBD2 aligns across 11 bases. Trimming at V came to 6 bases and at J to 6 bases, leaving 9 bases not matched to a gene. The germline gives CDR1 LGHNA, CDR2 YSLEER. CDR3 length equals 16 residues. CDR3: CASRPLAGGSPGELFF. CDR3 nucleotides: TGCGCCAGCAGACCCTTAGCGGGAGGGAGTCCCGGGGAGCTGTTTTTT.

The chain is built from TRBV18 and TRBJ2-7, with D perhaps matching TRBD2 (6 bases). The V end lost 2 bases, the J end lost 4 bases, and 15 bases lay between the germline ends. There are 15 residues in the CDR3. Germline-derived CDR1 and CDR2 are KGHSH and LQKENI. DNA of the CDR3: TGTGCCAGCTCACCAAGCCCTAGCGCCATGTACGAGCAGTACTTC. The encoded protein is CASSPSPSAMYEQYF.

CDR3 in amino acids: CASSDGFEANGGYEQYF. For the CDR3, the DNA is TGTGCCAGCAGTGACGGGTTTGAGGCTAACGGGGGCTACGAGCAGTACTTC. J is TRBJ2-7 and V is TRBV25-1; possibly TRBD2 for D (6 bases). In germline, CDR1 is MGHDK, CDR2 SYGVNS. The CDR3 consists of 17 residues. Deletions cut 3 bases from V and 3 bases from J, with 21 bases between.

The chain carries TRBV19 and TRBJ1-4; D is possibly TRBD1 (6 bases). The CDR3 loop spans 15 amino acids. Trimming took 6 bases from V and 8 from J, leaving 19 bases between them. Germline CDR1 is LNHDA and CDR2 is SQIVND (reference sequence). CDR3 amino acids: CASRLTGTIDEKLFF. The CDR3 coding sequence is TGTGCCAGTAGGTTGACCGGGACAATAGACGAAAAACTGTTTTTT.

In its sample, this clonotype was seen a few times. This may stem from a read error, because a much larger clone lies one nucleotide away. The rearrangement uses TRBV6-6 and TRBJ1-4; 7 bases fit TRBD1. With 11 bases clipped from V and 5 bases from J, the junction kept 14 bases outside the gene matches. From germline, CDR1 is MNHNY and CDR2 SVGAGI (reference sequence). The CDR3 is made up of 15 amino acids. The CDR3 DNA sequence: TGTGCCCGCAAGGGGGGGGGACAGATAAATGAAAAACTGTTTTTT. Its protein product is CARKGGGQINEKLFF.

This clonotype occurred a few times. In DNA form, the CDR3 reads TGTGCCAGTACACAGGGGACGGGTGAAGCTTTCTTT. Amino acids: CASTQGTGEAFF. The chain couples TRBV6-5 to TRBJ1-1, with 7 bases that match TRBD1. Germline CDR1 is MNHEY and CDR2 is SVGAGI. Trimming took 9 bases from V and 7 from J; bases not matched to a gene: 8. This CDR3 has 12 amino acids.

The sample holds a few counts of this clonotype. The chain carries TRBV10-3 and TRBJ1-2; D might be TRBD1 (5 bases). The CDR3 runs to 16 residues. Germline V gene lookup returns CDR1 ENHRY and CDR2 SYGVKD. V lost 3 bases and J lost 0, with 14 bases in between. Here the CDR3 reads CAISDHLRGANYGYTF. For the CDR3, the DNA is TGTGCCATCAGTGATCATTTGCGGGGGGCTAACTATGGCTACACCTTC.

V and J are TRBV21-1 and TRBJ1-5. TRBV21-1 is a listed pseudogene. The CDR3 is 13 residues long. The CDR3 DNA sequence: TGTGCCAGCAGCAAATTTGAAATACAGCCCCAGCATTTT. Translated: CASSKFEIQPQHF.

The rearrangement links TRBV29-1 to TRBJ2-3; the D gene is possibly TRBD1 (6 bases). V was trimmed by 4 bases and J by 2 bases, leaving 19 bases between them. This CDR3 region has 16 residues. From germline, CDR1 is SQVTM and CDR2 ANQGSEA. CDR3 sequence: CSVGGQTKRDTDTQYF. CDR3 sequence (DNA): TGCAGCGTTGGTGGACAGACAAAAAGGGACACAGATACGCAGTATTTT.